The 8 T cell receptor beta chains below come from one sample, sequenced in a study of cytomegalovirus exposure and HLA in healthy donors. Amplification used 60 Vbeta primers and 13 Jbeta primers. Clones were sequenced by immunoSEQ multiplex PCR, and TCRdb holds only the in-frame ones, with some missing. The sample holds over 200,000 clones, 82% seen once. The sequenced sample was PBMCs. These receptors were collected from a man aged 35 to 55 in good health and CMV-seropositive.

The chain employs TRBV11-3 and TRBJ2-1; D perhaps matches TRBD2 (6 bases). The CDR3 length is 16 residues. V shed 0 bases and J shed 0 bases, with 9 bases lying between them. Germline CDR1 and CDR2: SGHNT and YENEEA. The CDR3 nucleotides read TGTGCCAGCAGCTTAGACGGGAGTAGCTCCTACAATGAGCAGTTCTTC. Translating gives CASSLDGSSSYNEQFF.

The chain combines TRBV15 with TRBJ2-5, with D uncertain. Deletions cut 3 bases from V and 2 bases from J, with 10 bases between. Germline lookup yields CDR1 LNHNV and CDR2 YYDKDF (reference sequence). This CDR3 has 14 residues. This chain's CDR3 is CATSRPRRQETQYF. CDR3 nucleotides: TGTGCCACCAGCAGGCCCCGGCGGCAAGAGACCCAGTACTTC.

The rearrangement uses TRBV30 and TRBJ1-5; no firm D call. The CDR3 runs to 14 residues. Germline V lookup: CDR1 GTSNPN, CDR2 SVGIG (reference sequence). V lost 5 bases and J lost 4, with 15 bases in between. Here the CDR3 reads CAWGSRVANQPQHF. The CDR3 bases are TGTGCCTGGGGTAGCCGGGTCGCAAATCAGCCCCAGCATTTT.

The chain links TRBV27 to TRBJ2-7; the D gene is possibly TRBD2 (6 bases). The germline CDR1 and CDR2 sequences are MNHEY and SMNVEV (reference sequence). The CDR3 spans 15 residues. V was pared by 6 bases and J by 0 bases, with 15 bases between. The DNA of the CDR3 is TGTGCCAGCAGCCAGATAGCGGAGAGCTCCTACGAGCAGTACTTC. As protein: CASSQIAESSYEQYF.

The chain combines TRBV12-5 with TRBJ2-7; 10 bases are shared with TRBD2. The germline V gene has CDR1 LGHNT and CDR2 FRNRAP. This CDR3 has 17 residues. Germline trimming cut 2 bases from V and 1 base from J; bases unmatched to any gene: 8. This CDR3 is CASGLTSGRAYSYEQYF. The CDR3 region has the DNA TGTGCTAGTGGTTTGACCAGCGGGAGGGCCTATTCCTACGAGCAGTACTTC.

The chain is built from TRBV5-1 and TRBJ2-5; 9 positions agree with TRBD1. Unmatched junction bases numbered 6, after V lost 4 bases and J lost 2 bases. The germline V gene encodes CDR1 SGHRS and CDR2 YFSETQ. CDR3 length: 15 residues. CDR3 region: CASSRPGQGQETQYF. The DNA of the CDR3 is TGCGCCAGCAGCCGTCCGGGACAGGGACAAGAGACCCAGTACTTC. The whole variable domain, filled in from reference TRBV5-1 and TRBJ2-5, reads KAGVTQTPRYLIKTRGQQVTLSCSPISGHRSVSWYQQTPGQGLQFLFEYFSETQRNKGNFPGRFSGRQFSNSRSEMNVSTLELGDSALYLCASSRPGQGQETQYFGPGTRLLVL.

CDR3 amino acids: CATDRDSYEQYF. The CDR3 DNA reads TGTGCCACCGACAGGGACTCCTACGAGCAGTACTTC. This chain links TRBV30 with TRBJ2-7; 7 nucleotides match TRBD1. J was trimmed by 0 bases and V by 8 bases; bases with no gene match: 4. Germline CDR1 reads GTSNPN; CDR2 reads SVGIG (reference sequence). This CDR3 has 12 amino acids.

The V call is TRBV5-6, the J call TRBJ2-5, with TRBD2 as a possible D gene (6 bases). Per germline, CDR1 SGHDT and CDR2 YYEEEE. CDR3 length: 14 residues. Trimming left V 4 bases short and J 3 bases short, with 13 bases between. The CDR3, as DNA: TGTGCCAGCAGCGCGGGACTCGACAAAGAGACCCAGTACTTC. Protein: CASSAGLDKETQYF.